This T cell receptor beta chain was documented in a study of T cells in Graves' hyperthyroidism and ophthalmopathy. Study in general: Once the initial diagnosis was made, peripheral blood was obtained before any treatment. Study-wide findings and caveats: Blood shared most expanded thyroid clonotypes above 0.001.

This clonotype showed up many times. What it binds is unknown. V gave up 5 bases and J gave up 0 bases, with 13 bases separating them. The CDR3 runs 14 residues. The germline V gene has CDR1 SQVTM and CDR2 ANQGSEA. From RNA transcripts, TCR beta CDR3 regions were amplified. Carried out on the TCR CDR3, a first-round RT-PCR used the HTBI primer set. TCRdb itself ran the multiplex PCR reads through MiXCR, one entry per CDR3 protein. The sample carries roughly 260,000 distinct CDR3 sequences, about 14% recorded once. This TCR was recovered from a woman aged 40 to 49 with Graves' hyperthyroidism that later progressed to Graves' ophthalmopathy. The sequenced material came from blood. The chain recombines TRBV29-1 with TRBJ1-1, with D possibly being TRBD1 (6 bases). The CDR3 loop reads CSVNRDPLNTEAFF. CDR3 DNA: TGCAGCGTTAACAGGGACCCCCTGAACACTGAAGCTTTCTTT.